This T cell receptor beta chain was retrieved from a study of CD8+ T cells in alopecia areata. In the study overall: Those patients who were treated received oral tofacitinib, which was given at 5 to 10 mg twice daily for moderate-to-severe alopecia areata. Dosing with tofacitinib proceeded for 6 to 18 months, followed by 6 months off drug. Study-wide findings and caveats: Clonality in lesional scalp, especially alopecia totalis/universalis, exceeded that of normal scalp. Sequences from scalp samples also cover resident alphabeta T cells of normal skin.

From alopecia areata patients, lesional scalp punch biopsies and peripheral blood were collected. Germline loops: CDR1 LNHDA, CDR2 SQIVND (reference sequence). The CDR3 runs to 15 residues. V lost 5 bases and J lost 2, with 13 bases in between. With respect to this clone: Its matching antigen is unknown.

As the sequencing template, cDNA was produced by extracting RNA and reverse transcribing it. Clones were sequenced by immunoSEQ multiplex PCR, and TCRdb holds only the in-frame ones, with some missing. The sample gives 13,000 to 15,000 clones, over 55% of which show up once; 11% is in the top ten. This sequence originates from a human donor with alopecia areata. The sequenced sample was skin, obtained at week 0. The chain combines TRBV19 with TRBJ1-5; TRBD1 is a possible D gene (5 bases). The CDR3 here is CASSSRRGGNQPQHF. Written as DNA, the CDR3 is TGTGCCAGTAGTTCTAGGAGAGGGGGCAATCAGCCCCAGCATTTT.